The 9 T cell receptor beta chains reported below all come from one sample, sequenced in a study of T cells after yellow fever vaccination. One entry per CDR3 protein, called by TCRdb with MiXCR from the 5' RACE reads. In the table there are 600,000 to 750,000 distinct CDR3 sequences, about 12% of which are singletons. Sequenced here: PBMCs, sampled on the day of the yellow fever booster vaccination. Receptor source: a man younger than 45 who received the YFV17D yellow fever vaccine.

The chain employs TRBV7-2 and TRBJ2-3; 7 positions match TRBD1. Trimming at V came to 7 bases and at J to 6 bases, leaving 10 bases not matched to a gene. CDR3 size: 14 residues. Germline V lookup: CDR1 SGHTA, CDR2 FQGNSA. CDR3 region: CASTLGGGADTQYF. The CDR3 DNA is TGTGCCAGCACCCTAGGGGGCGGAGCGGATACGCAGTATTTT.

Notes on this clonotype: One end of the junction fails to match germline, which may point to a read error. The chain links TRBV7-9 to TRBJ1-1, with D uncertain. Germline assignment: CDR1 SEHNR and CDR2 FQNEAQ (reference sequence). The CDR3 length is 9 residues. CDR3 nucleotide sequence: TGTGCCAGCAACTTAGGGGCTTTCTTT. It is translated as CASNLGAFF.

A few counts support this clonotype. The gene calls are TRBV7-9 and TRBJ1-2; 8 nucleotides agree with TRBD1. Germline V gives CDR1 SEHNR, CDR2 FQNEAQ (reference sequence). The ends lost 0 bases at V and 6 bases at J; junction bases unmatched: 9. This CDR3 region has 16 residues. The CDR3: CASSLAGQDRAHGYTF. The DNA of the CDR3 is TGTGCCAGCAGCTTAGCGGGACAGGACAGGGCCCATGGCTACACCTTC.

This clonotype has more than one count but fewer than ten. V and J are TRBV6-2 or TRBV6-3 and TRBJ2-5, with no clear D. Trimming removed 2 bases from V and 5 bases from J, with 9 bases in between. The CDR3 totals 13 residues. From germline, CDR1 is MNHEY and CDR2 SVGEGT. This chain's CDR3 is CASSYTSRETQYF. CDR3 in DNA: TGTGCCAGCAGTTACACCAGTCGGGAGACCCAGTACTTC.

This clonotype showed up just a few times. The J gene is TRBJ2-2, the V gene TRBV20-1; 8 bases match TRBD2. Germline lookup yields CDR1 DFQATT and CDR2 SNEGSKA (reference sequence). V gave up 0 bases and J gave up 0 bases; unmatched junction bases: 6. The CDR3 spans 17 residues. The CDR3 DNA follows: TGCAGTGCTAGAGATAGACTAGCGCCGACGAACACCGGGGAGCTGTTTTTT. Its translation: CSARDRLAPTNTGELFF.

This clonotype appeared many times. The chain joins TRBV9 to TRBJ2-1; TRBD1 agrees at 7 bases. V was clipped by 3 bases and J by 7 bases; unmatched bases: 4. This CDR3 comprises 13 residues. The germline V gene has CDR1 SGDLS and CDR2 YYNGEE. CDR3: CASSAPQGNEQFF. DNA of the CDR3: TGTGCCAGCAGCGCCCCACAGGGGAATGAGCAGTTCTTC.

The V gene is TRBV12-3 or TRBV12-4, the J gene TRBJ1-2; D not resolved. V gave up 6 bases and J gave up 7 bases, with 12 bases separating them. The CDR3 is 12 residues long. CDR3: CASRSEGPGYTF. The CDR3, as DNA: TGTGCCAGCAGATCCGAGGGCCCTGGCTACACCTTC.

This clonotype was seen many times. J is TRBJ2-3 and V is TRBV6-5; D is possibly TRBD2 (6 bases). Germline CDR1 reads MNHEY; CDR2 reads SVGAGI. There are 17 residues in the CDR3. Deletions cut 5 bases from V and 0 bases from J, with 18 bases between. The CDR3 protein is CASSPHLVGTSTDTQYF. DNA for the CDR3: TGTGCCAGCAGTCCCCATTTGGTGGGGACTAGCACAGATACGCAGTATTTT.

The sample holds many counts of this clonotype. The V and J genes are TRBV6-1 and TRBJ2-7, with D unresolved. CDR3 size: 14 residues. V shed 7 bases and J shed 4 bases, with 17 bases lying between them. Germline V gene sequence: CDR1 MNHNS, CDR2 SASEGT. The CDR3 loop is CASTSGSRIYEQYF. In DNA, the CDR3 is TGTGCCAGCACCTCAGGTAGCAGGATTTACGAGCAGTACTTC.